The following is a TCR beta chain sequence with its context. This sample is part of a study of blood T cell repertoires in COVID-19. Using immunoSEQ multiplex PCR, the repertoire was profiled, and TCRdb retains in-frame clones only, with some absent. The data hold 130,000 to 150,000 clones, with under 90% observed a single time. The receptor comes from a human donor in a cohort sampled during active COVID-19. Sequencing was carried out using peripheral blood.

This chain's CDR3 is CASRDSFGGGMNTEAFF. CDR3 bases: TGTGCCAGCAGAGACTCGTTCGGCGGCGGCATGAACACTGAAGCTTTCTTT. This chain uses TRBV2 with TRBJ1-1; D call uncertain. CDR1 is SNHLY, CDR2 FYNNEI, per germline. This CDR3 has 17 amino acids. The V and J ends lost 6 bases and 0 bases respectively, with 20 bases between them.